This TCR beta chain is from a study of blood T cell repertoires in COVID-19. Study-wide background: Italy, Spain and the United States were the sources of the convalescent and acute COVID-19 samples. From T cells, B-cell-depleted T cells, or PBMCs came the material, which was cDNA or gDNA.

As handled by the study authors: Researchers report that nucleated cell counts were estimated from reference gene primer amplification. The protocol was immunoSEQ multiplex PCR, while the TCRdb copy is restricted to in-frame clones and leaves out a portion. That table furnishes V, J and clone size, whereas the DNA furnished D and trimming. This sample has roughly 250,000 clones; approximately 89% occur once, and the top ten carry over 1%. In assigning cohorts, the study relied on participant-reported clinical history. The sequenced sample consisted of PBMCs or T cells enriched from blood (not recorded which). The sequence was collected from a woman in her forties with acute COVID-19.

In nucleotides, the CDR3 is TGTGCCAGCAGCGGCAGGGGGGCAGTCTACGGCTACACCTTC. Its protein product is CASSGRGAVYGYTF. This chain uses TRBV7-2 with TRBJ1-2; 7 bases match TRBD1. The CDR3 contains 14 residues. Per germline, CDR1 SGHTA and CDR2 FQGNSA. V lost 5 bases, J lost 8 bases, and 11 bases stayed unmatched.